This TCR beta chain derives from a study of CDR3 diversity in severe acne. TCRdb re-analysed the PCR reads in MiXCR, keeping a single row per CDR3 protein. The sample holds roughly 100,000 distinct CDR3 sequences; about half are singletons and the top ten take around an eighth. In germline, CDR1 is SGHTA, CDR2 FQGNSA. V was clipped by 6 bases and J by 0 bases; unmatched bases: 9. The CDR3 has 16 amino acids. Many counts were recorded for this clonotype. This sequence joins TRBV7-2 and TRBJ2-3, with TRBD1 matching over 7 bases. The receptor's source is a male donor with acne. Input material: blood. For the CDR3, the DNA is TGTGCCAGCAGGAAACAGGGACAGTTTAGCACAGATACGCAGTATTTT. The encoded protein is CASRKQGQFSTDTQYF.